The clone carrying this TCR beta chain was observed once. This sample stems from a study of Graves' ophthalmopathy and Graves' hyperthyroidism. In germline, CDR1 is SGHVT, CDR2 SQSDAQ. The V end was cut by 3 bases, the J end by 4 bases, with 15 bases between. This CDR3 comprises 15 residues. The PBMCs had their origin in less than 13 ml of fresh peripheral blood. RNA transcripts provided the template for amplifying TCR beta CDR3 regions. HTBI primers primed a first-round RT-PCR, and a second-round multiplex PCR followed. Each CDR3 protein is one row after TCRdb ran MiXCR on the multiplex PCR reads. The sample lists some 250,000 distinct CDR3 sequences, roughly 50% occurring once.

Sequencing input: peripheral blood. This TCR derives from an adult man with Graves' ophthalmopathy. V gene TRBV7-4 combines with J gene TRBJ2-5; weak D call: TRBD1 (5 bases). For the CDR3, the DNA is TGTGCCAGCAGCTTGGACGCAGGGTCCTTAGAGACCCAGTACTTC. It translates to CASSLDAGSLETQYF. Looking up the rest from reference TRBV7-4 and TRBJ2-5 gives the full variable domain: GAGVSQSPRYKVAKRGRDVALRCDSISGHVTLYWYRQTLGQGSEVLTYSQSDAQRDKSGRPSGRFSAERPERSVSTLKIQRTEQGDSAVYLCASSLDAGSLETQYFGPGTRLLVL.